The clone carrying this TCR beta chain was seen once. Clones were read by immunoSEQ multiplex PCR, and TCRdb kept only the in-frame ones, dropping some. The sample consists of some 120,000 clones, 90% to 95% of them appearing once. This entry is derived from a study of T cell responses to AZD1222 COVID-19 vaccine. Trimming pared 7 bases from V and 3 bases from J, leaving 16 bases between. The CDR3 has 14 amino acids. CDR1 is LNHDA and CDR2 is SQIVND in the germline V gene (reference sequence). V and J are TRBV19 and TRBJ2-7; the D gene is possibly TRBD1 (6 bases). The origin of this receptor is an adult in good health. The sequenced sample was peripheral blood, obtained on day 0 of AZD1222 vaccination. CDR3 sequence: CASKGAGDVYEQYF. The CDR3 nucleotides read TGTGCCAGTAAAGGAGCAGGGGATGTCTACGAGCAGTACTTC.